Listed here are 9 T cell receptor beta chains from one sample, sequenced in a study of T cell clones after liver transplantation (dated by TCRdb to between 2019 and 2020). Libraries came from the immunoSEQ multiplex PCR assay. Entries here come from immuneACCESS through TCRdb and include only in-frame sequences with V and J called. Some clones fail to appear in such tables; in the studies checked, an unresolved V gene covers under half of the shortfall, and the cause of the remainder is unknown. The sample records around 78,000 clones, 70% to 90% of which are singletons. The top ten constitute 2.8% of the sample. Sequenced here: CD4+ T cells from blood, sampled at the 22-month timepoint. The receptors come from a human patient who received a liver transplant. After a transplant, some T cells may be of graft donor origin.

V usage is TRBV28 and J usage is TRBJ2-1; 7 nucleotides match TRBD2. In germline, CDR1 is MDHEN, CDR2 SYDVKM. V shed 4 bases and J 3 bases; nucleotides not matched to a gene: 6. The CDR3 covers 15 residues. The DNA for the CDR3 is TGTGCCAGCAGTTCCGGCGGGAGAATCTACAATGAGCAGTTCTTC. Protein: CASSSGGRIYNEQFF.

There are a few counts of this clone. The chain carries TRBV6-5 and TRBJ1-2, with 8 bases lining up with TRBD1. V lost 5 bases, J lost 4 bases, and 6 bases stayed unmatched. This CDR3 contains 14 residues. Germline-derived CDR1 and CDR2 are MNHEY and SVGAGI. The CDR3 loop is CASSPQGAGYGYTF. CDR3 coding DNA: TGTGCCAGCAGTCCCCAGGGGGCAGGCTATGGCTACACCTTC.

This clone turned up a few times. This chain links TRBV9 with TRBJ2-3; D is tentatively TRBD1 or TRBD2 (6 bases each). V was cut by 4 bases and J by 3 bases, with 15 bases left in between. CDR3 length: 15 residues. Germline assignment: CDR1 SGDLS and CDR2 YYNGEE. CDR3 sequence: CASSPRGVGTDTQYF. The CDR3 DNA sequence: TGTGCCAGCAGCCCTAGGGGGGTAGGTACAGATACGCAGTATTTT. Supplemented by reference TRBV9 and TRBJ2-3, the full variable domain reads DSGVTQTPKHLITATGQRVTLRCSPRSGDLSVYWYQQSLDQGLQFLIQYYNGEERAKGNILERFSAQQFPDLHSELNLSSLELGDSALYFCASSPRGVGTDTQYFGPGTRLTVL.

This sequence joins TRBV27 and TRBJ1-5, with D possibly matching TRBD1 (5 bases). From germline, CDR1 is MNHEY and CDR2 SMNVEV (reference sequence). CDR3 length: 14 residues. Trimming stripped 2 bases from V and 7 bases from J, with 12 bases between. The CDR3 region has the DNA TGTGCCAGCAGTTTACGGGACCCGGGGCAGCCCCAGCATTTT. It translates to CASSLRDPGQPQHF.

This clone appeared many times. CDR3 coding DNA: TGTGCCACCCGACTAGGGGGGAACACCGGGGAGCTGTTTTTT. Protein product: CATRLGGNTGELFF. The rearrangement joins TRBV6-1 to TRBJ2-2; D is possibly TRBD1 or TRBD2 (6 bases each). The CDR3 has 14 amino acids. The V end was cut by 10 bases, the J end by 1 base, with 13 bases between. Per the germline V gene, CDR1 is MNHNS and CDR2 is SASEGT.

The chain uses TRBV7-2 and TRBJ1-4; TRBD1 might be the D (5 bases). Germline V gene data show CDR1 as SGHTA and CDR2 as FQGNSA. Trimming stripped 6 bases from V and 3 bases from J, with 11 bases between. The CDR3 is made up of 14 amino acids. This CDR3 is CASSNRGSNEKLFF. In DNA, the CDR3 is TGTGCCAGCAGTAACCGGGGGTCTAATGAAAAACTGTTTTTT. The complete variable domain, with remaining parts taken from reference TRBV7-2 and TRBJ1-4, reads GAGVSQSPSNKVTEKGKDVELRCDPISGHTALYWYRQSLGQGLEFLIYFQGNSAPDKSGLPSDRFSAERTGGSVSTLTIQRTQQEDSAVYLCASSNRGSNEKLFFGSGTQLSVL.

The rearrangement uses TRBV6-6 and TRBJ1-4; no clear D. Germline V gene lookup returns CDR1 MNHNY and CDR2 SVGAGI (reference sequence). The V and J ends lost 0 bases and 8 bases respectively, with 13 bases between them. The CDR3 sequence is 15 residues long. The CDR3 sequence is CASSYSGSGEEKLFF. The CDR3 DNA is TGTGCCAGCAGTTACTCGGGAAGCGGAGAGGAAAAACTGTTTTTT.

CDR3 bases: TGCGCCAGCAGCGAGGGCCGAACGGGGCCCGGGGAGCTGTTTTTT. Translating gives CASSEGRTGPGELFF. This rearrangement joins TRBV5-1 to TRBJ2-2; either TRBD1 or TRBD2 may supply D (5 bases each). V was clipped by 4 bases and J by 6 bases, with 16 bases between them. CDR1 is SGHRS, CDR2 YFSETQ, per germline. CDR3 length: 15 residues.

This clone has just one count. V gene TRBV14 combines with J gene TRBJ2-3; TRBD2 is a possible D gene (5 bases). With 1 base removed from V and 1 base from J, the gap between germline ends came to 15 bases. CDR1 is SGHDN and CDR2 is FVKESK in the germline V gene. This CDR3 spans 17 amino acids. The CDR3 is CASSQVSPGRGTDTQYF. In DNA form, the CDR3 reads TGTGCCAGCAGCCAAGTCTCTCCGGGAAGGGGCACAGATACGCAGTATTTT.